These T cell receptor beta chains were read from a single sample in a study of quantifying T cell responses using KT2 cells. TCRdb re-analysed the UMI-ligation and nested PCR reads in MiXCR, keeping a single row per CDR3 protein. The sample consists of more than 55,000 distinct CDR3 sequences, around 12% of them appearing once. Material: PBMCs spiked with cells of the T cell clone KT2. These receptors all stem from a human donor. Each CDR3 is given with its conserved first and last residue. D genes are given only for firm matches. Some rows mark clone size as missing; the rest say once, few, many or name a class of expanded clone.

V: TRBV12-3/TRBV12-4; D: .; J: TRBJ1-2; size: few; DNA: TGTGCCAGCAGTTCATCAGGGGAAGGGTCTGGCTACACCTTC; CDR3: CASSSSGEGSGYTF
V: TRBV5-6; D: TRBD1; J: TRBJ2-1; size: .; DNA: TGTGCCAGCAGCTTTGGGACAGGGGTTTACAGTGAGCAGTTCTTC; CDR3: CASSFGTGVYSEQFF
V: TRBV29-1; D: .; J: TRBJ2-7; size: .; DNA: TGCAGCGTTGTTGAGGGCTCGTATACCTCCTACGAGCAGTACTTC; CDR3: CSVVEGSYTSYEQYF
V: TRBV19; D: TRBD2; J: TRBJ2-1; size: .; DNA: TGTGCCAGTAGTAACCCAGCGGGGGGTCGCAATGAGCAGTTCTTC; CDR3: CASSNPAGGRNEQFF
V: TRBV29-1; D: TRBD1; J: TRBJ1-2; size: many; DNA: TGCAGCGTTGAAGGGGGACAGGCCTATGGCTACACCTTC; CDR3: CSVEGGQAYGYTF
V: TRBV7-2; D: .; J: TRBJ1-4; size: many; DNA: TGTGCCAGCAGCCAACCGACCCGGCGACTGTTTTTT; CDR3: CASSQPTRRLFF
V: TRBV29-1; D: TRBD2; J: TRBJ2-2; size: few; DNA: TGCAGCGTTGACCCCGGGGGGGCCGGAACCGGGGAGCTGTTTTTT; CDR3: CSVDPGGAGTGELFF
V: TRBV6-1; D: .; J: TRBJ1-2; size: many; DNA: TGTGCCAGCAGTTGGGTATCTCGACACTACTATGGCTACACCTTC; CDR3: CASSWVSRHYYGYTF
V: TRBV24-1; D: .; J: TRBJ1-2; size: .; DNA: TGTGCCACCAGTGATAATAGCCGGGGAACCGGTAACTATGGCTACACCTTC; CDR3: CATSDNSRGTGNYGYTF
V: TRBV2; D: .; J: TRBJ2-7; size: few; DNA: TGTGCCAGCAGTGAAACACTTATCGCTACGTCTTACGAGCAGTACTTC; CDR3: CASSETLIATSYEQYF
V: TRBV30; D: .; J: TRBJ2-1; size: .; DNA: TGTGCCTGGAATAGCGGCTCCCCCAGCAATGAGCAGTTCTTC; CDR3: CAWNSGSPSNEQFF
V: TRBV15; D: .; J: TRBJ2-5; size: .; DNA: TGTGCCACCAGCACCCGCGCGATGGAGGAGACCCAGTACTTC; CDR3: CATSTRAMEETQYF